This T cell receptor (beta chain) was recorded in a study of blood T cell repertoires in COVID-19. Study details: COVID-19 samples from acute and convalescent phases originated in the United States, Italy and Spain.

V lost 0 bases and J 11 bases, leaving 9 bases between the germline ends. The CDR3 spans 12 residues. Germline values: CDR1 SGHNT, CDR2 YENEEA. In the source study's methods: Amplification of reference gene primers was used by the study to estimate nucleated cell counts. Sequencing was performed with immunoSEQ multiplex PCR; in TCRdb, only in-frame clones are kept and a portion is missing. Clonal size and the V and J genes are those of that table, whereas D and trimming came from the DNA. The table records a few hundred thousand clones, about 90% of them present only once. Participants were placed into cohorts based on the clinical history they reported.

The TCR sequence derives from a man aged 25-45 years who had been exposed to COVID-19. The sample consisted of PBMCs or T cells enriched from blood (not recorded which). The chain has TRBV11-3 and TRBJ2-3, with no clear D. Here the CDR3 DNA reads TGTGCCAGCAGCTTAGATGACGGGTTGCAGTATTTT. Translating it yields CASSLDDGLQYF.